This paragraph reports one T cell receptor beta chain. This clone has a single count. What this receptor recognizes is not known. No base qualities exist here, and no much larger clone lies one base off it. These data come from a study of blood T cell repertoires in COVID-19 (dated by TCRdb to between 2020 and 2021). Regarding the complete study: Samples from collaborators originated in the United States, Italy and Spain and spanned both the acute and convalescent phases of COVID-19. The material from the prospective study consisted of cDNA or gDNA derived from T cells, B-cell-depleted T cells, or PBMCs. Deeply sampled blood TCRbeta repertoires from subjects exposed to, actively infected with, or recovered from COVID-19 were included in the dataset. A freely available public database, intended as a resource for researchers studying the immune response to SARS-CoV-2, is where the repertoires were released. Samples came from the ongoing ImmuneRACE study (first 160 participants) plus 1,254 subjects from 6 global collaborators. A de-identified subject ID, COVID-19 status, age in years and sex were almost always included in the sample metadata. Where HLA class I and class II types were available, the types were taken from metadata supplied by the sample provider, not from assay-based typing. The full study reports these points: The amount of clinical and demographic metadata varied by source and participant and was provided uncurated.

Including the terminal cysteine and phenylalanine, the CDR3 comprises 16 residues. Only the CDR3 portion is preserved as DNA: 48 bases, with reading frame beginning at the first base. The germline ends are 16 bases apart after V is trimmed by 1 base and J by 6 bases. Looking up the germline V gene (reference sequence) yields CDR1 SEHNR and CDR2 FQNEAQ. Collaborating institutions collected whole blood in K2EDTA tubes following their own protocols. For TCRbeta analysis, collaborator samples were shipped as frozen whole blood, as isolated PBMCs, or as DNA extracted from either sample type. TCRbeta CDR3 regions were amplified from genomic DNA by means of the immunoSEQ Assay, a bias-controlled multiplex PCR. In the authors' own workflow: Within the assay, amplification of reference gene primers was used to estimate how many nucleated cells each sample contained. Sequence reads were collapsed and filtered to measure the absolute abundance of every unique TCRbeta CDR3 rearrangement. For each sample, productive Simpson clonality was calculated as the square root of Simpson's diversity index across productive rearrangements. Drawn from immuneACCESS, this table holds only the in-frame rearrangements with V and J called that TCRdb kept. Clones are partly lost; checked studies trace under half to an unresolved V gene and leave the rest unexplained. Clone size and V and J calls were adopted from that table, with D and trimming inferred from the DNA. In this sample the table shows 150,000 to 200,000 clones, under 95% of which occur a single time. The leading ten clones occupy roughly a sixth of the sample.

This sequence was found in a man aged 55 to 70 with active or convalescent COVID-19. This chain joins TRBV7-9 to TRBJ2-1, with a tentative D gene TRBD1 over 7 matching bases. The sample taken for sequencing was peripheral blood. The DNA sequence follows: TGTGCCAGCAGCTTAGACGGGGCAGGGGGAGGCAATGAGCAGTTCTTC. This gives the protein CASSLDGAGGGNEQFF.